The rows below give T cell receptor beta chains drawn from one sample of a study of T cells in localized non-small cell lung cancer. Clones were read by immunoSEQ multiplex PCR, and TCRdb kept only the in-frame ones, dropping some. The sample holds about 46,000 clones; 65% to 90% are singletons and the top ten take approximately 17%. The sample consisted of peripheral blood mononuclear cells, taken before any cancer treatment. The receptor set was obtained from a man between 35 and 75 years old with stage III lung adenocarcinoma. Both conserved end residues are part of each CDR3. Fields, in order: J gene, V gene, D gene, CDR3 DNA, CDR3 protein. A D gene is named only where the DNA matches it firmly.

>TRBJ2-2|TRBV19|.
TGTGCCAGTAGTATAAGTGGGGGGCGCAGCACCGGGGAGCTGTTTTTT
CASSISGGRSTGELFF
>TRBJ2-6|TRBV25-1|TRBD2
TGTGCCAGCAGGAAGCGGGGCAATGGGGCCAACGTCCTGACTTTC
CASRKRGNGANVLTF
>TRBJ2-5|TRBV6-1|TRBD1
TGTGCCAGCAGCGTAACAGGGGGCAACAGGGAGACCCAGTACTTC
CASSVTGGNRETQYF
>TRBJ2-5|TRBV15|.
TGTGCCACCAGCAGAGAACGGGACGGGGGGCGAGAGACCCAGTACTTC
CATSRERDGGRETQYF
>TRBJ2-7|TRBV6-5|TRBD1
TGTGCCAGCAGGACCGGGACAGGGGTCTCCTACGAGCAGTACTTC
CASRTGTGVSYEQYF
>TRBJ1-2|TRBV5-8|.
TGTGCCAGCGGCGACATGTCCTCCTATGGCTACACCTTC
CASGDMSSYGYTF
>TRBJ2-5|TRBV10-3|TRBD2
TGTGCCATCAGTCCCGGGACTAGCACGGAGACCCAGTACTTC
CAISPGTSTETQYF
>TRBJ2-1|TRBV11-3|TRBD1
TGTGCCAGCAGCTTGGGGACAGGGGCCTACAATGAGCAGTTCTTC
CASSLGTGAYNEQFF
>TRBJ2-5|TRBV19|TRBD1
TGTGCCAGTAGCGACAGGGGGCGCTTACGAGGGGAGACCCAGTACTTC
CASSDRGRLRGETQYF
>TRBJ2-7|TRBV6-5|TRBD1
TGTGCCAGCAGTTACTCCCAGGGGGCCTACGAGCAGTACTTC
CASSYSQGAYEQYF
>TRBJ1-4|TRBV15|.
TGTGCCACCAGCACCCACAGGGAGAGAAGTGAAAAACTGTTTTTT
CATSTHRERSEKLFF
>TRBJ2-2|TRBV5-6|.
TGTGCCAGCAGCTCCCTGGGGGAGCTGTTTTTT
CASSSLGELFF
>TRBJ2-1|TRBV20-1|TRBD2
TGCAGTGCCGAGAGAGCGGGGGGTGGGTTCTTC
CSAERAGGGFF
>TRBJ2-1|TRBV11-3|TRBD1
TGTGCCAGCAGCCTAGAGGGACAGGGTAACAATGAGCAGTTCTTC
CASSLEGQGNNEQFF
>TRBJ2-5|TRBV5-1|TRBD1
TGCGCCAGCAGCCCCGGGACAGGCCAAGAGACCCAGTACTTC
CASSPGTGQETQYF
>TRBJ2-2|TRBV6-6|TRBD1
TGTGCCAGCAGTCGACAGGGGAGAGGGACCGGGGAGCTGTTTTTT
CASSRQGRGTGELFF
>TRBJ2-5|TRBV27|TRBD2
TGTGCCAGCAGTTCCCTGGGGGGGAGAAAGACCCAGTACTTC
CASSSLGGRKTQYF
>TRBJ1-1|TRBV28|TRBD1
TGTGCCAGCCTAGGTGGGGACAGTCTGAACACTGAAGCTTTCTTT
CASLGGDSLNTEAFF
>TRBJ2-1|TRBV9|.
TGTGCCAGCAGCGTTGGGACGCGGGGCGAGCAGTTCTTC
CASSVGTRGEQFF
>TRBJ2-5|TRBV9|TRBD2
TGTGCCAGCAGCGTAGTAGCTAGCGGGGGGGCAGAGACCCAGTACTTC
CASSVVASGGAETQYF